This T cell receptor (beta chain) was identified during a study of T cells in Graves' hyperthyroidism and ophthalmopathy. It was RNA transcripts that yielded the amplified TCR beta CDR3 regions. A first-round RT-PCR of the TCR CDR3 used the HTBI primer set. MiXCR, run by TCRdb on the multiplex PCR reads, gives a single entry per CDR3 protein. The data contain 450,000 to 700,000 distinct CDR3 sequences, more than 45% of them singletons. CDR1 is SGHRS, CDR2 YFSETQ, per germline. V lost 6 bases to trimming and J lost 4 bases; unmatched junction nucleotides: 11. The CDR3 is 16 amino acids. The source of this sequence is an adult woman with Graves' disease, either hyperthyroidism or ophthalmopathy (not recorded which). The sample taken for sequencing was peripheral blood or thyroid tissue (not recorded which). The chain recombines TRBV5-1 with TRBJ1-3; 9 nucleotides align to TRBD1. The CDR3 DNA is TGCGCCAGCACTAACGAGGGACAGGGTGACGGAAACACCATATATTTT. This encodes CASTNEGQGDGNTIYF.